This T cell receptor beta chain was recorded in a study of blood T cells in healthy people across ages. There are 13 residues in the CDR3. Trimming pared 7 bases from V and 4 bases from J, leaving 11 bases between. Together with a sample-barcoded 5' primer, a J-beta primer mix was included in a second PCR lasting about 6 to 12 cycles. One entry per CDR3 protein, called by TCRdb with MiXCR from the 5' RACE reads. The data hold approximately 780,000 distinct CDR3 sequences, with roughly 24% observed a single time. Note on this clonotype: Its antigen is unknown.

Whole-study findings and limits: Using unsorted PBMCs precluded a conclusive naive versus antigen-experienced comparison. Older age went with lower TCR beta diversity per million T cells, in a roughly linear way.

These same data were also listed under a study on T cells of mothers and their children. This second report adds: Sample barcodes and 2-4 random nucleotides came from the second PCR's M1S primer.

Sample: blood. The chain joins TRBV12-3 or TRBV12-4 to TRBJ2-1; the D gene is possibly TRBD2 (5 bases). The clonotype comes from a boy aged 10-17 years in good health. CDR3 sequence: CASTLTGYNEQFF. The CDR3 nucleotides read TGTGCCAGCACCCTGACGGGGTACAATGAGCAGTTCTTC.